The source of this T cell receptor (beta chain) is a study of cytomegalovirus exposure and HLA in healthy donors. Study-wide results and caveats: The study labeled fewer than 200 TCR beta chains cytomegalovirus-associated. Whilst most TCR sequences proved rare, a subset of public TCRs occurred across many donors.

PCR employed 60 Vbeta and 13 Jbeta primers. TCRdb's copy holds only in-frame clones and misses some; the assay was immunoSEQ multiplex PCR. The sample yields roughly 130,000 clones, around two thirds seen once. CDR1 and CDR2 from the germline V gene are SGHAT and FQNNGV. V was pared by 1 base and J by 5 bases, with 4 bases of the junction left unmatched. This CDR3 has 15 amino acids. This clone was seen once. What it binds is not known. The V call is TRBV11-2, the J call TRBJ2-1, with TRBD2 identical over 8 bases. This sequence was found in a human donor in good health. Sequences were obtained from PBMCs. In nucleotides, the CDR3 is TGTGCCAGCAGCTTAGTTCGCGGGGGGAACAATGAGCAGTTCTTC. This codes for CASSLVRGGNNEQFF.